The TCR beta chain under discussion was sequenced for a study of T cells in women clearing cervical HPV infection. Study at large: Controls' single incident HPV16 infection cleared within 12 months without precancer. Controls gave blood once infection was undetectable; cases at lesion identification. Study-level findings and limits: Richness plus V gene abundances separated cases from controls with AUC roughly 0.83. Each sample's T-cell count was unknown, possibly confounding richness.

The germline CDR1 and CDR2 sequences are LNHDA and SQIVND (reference sequence). Germline trimming cut 5 bases from V and 1 base from J; bases unmatched to any gene: 8. The CDR3 runs to 15 residues. Concerning this clone: The target antigen is unknown. The read falls 3 residues short of the CDR3 end, and the missing part is taken from the germline J gene.

Only in-frame clones appear in the TCRdb table, and some are missing; sequencing was by immunoSEQ multiplex PCR. This sample's clone table lists under 30,000 clones. The sequence derives from a woman between 18 and 69 years old with a cervical HPV16 infection that either progressed to CIN3+ or cleared (not recorded which). Sequencing was performed on blood buffy coat. The genes are TRBV19 and TRBJ2-7; 7 bases fit TRBD2. CDR3 amino acids: CASSPAGAASYEQYF. The DNA read from the CDR3 is TGTGCCAGTAGTCCCGCGGGAGCGGCGTCCTACGAG.